The T cell receptor beta chain under discussion was sequenced for a study of identical twins. The table lists this clonotype with a few counts. The CDR3 loop spans 17 amino acids. V was pared by 3 bases and J by 1 base, with 14 bases between. Looked up from germline, CDR1 is KGHDR and CDR2 is SFDVKD. TCRdb re-called the 5' RACE reads through MiXCR, storing one row per CDR3 protein. The table shows 400,000 to 550,000 distinct CDR3 sequences, with roughly 13% occurring only once. This same sample was also taken into another study, of yellow fever vaccine responses in identical twins.

Sequencing was performed on CD4+ T cells sorted from blood. The clonotype originates from a woman aged 18-30 years in good health. V and J are TRBV24-1 and TRBJ2-2; unclear D gene. Here the CDR3 reads CATSDPLWSGNTGELFF. The CDR3 DNA reads TGTGCCACCAGTGATCCCCTCTGGTCAGGGAACACCGGGGAGCTGTTTTTT.